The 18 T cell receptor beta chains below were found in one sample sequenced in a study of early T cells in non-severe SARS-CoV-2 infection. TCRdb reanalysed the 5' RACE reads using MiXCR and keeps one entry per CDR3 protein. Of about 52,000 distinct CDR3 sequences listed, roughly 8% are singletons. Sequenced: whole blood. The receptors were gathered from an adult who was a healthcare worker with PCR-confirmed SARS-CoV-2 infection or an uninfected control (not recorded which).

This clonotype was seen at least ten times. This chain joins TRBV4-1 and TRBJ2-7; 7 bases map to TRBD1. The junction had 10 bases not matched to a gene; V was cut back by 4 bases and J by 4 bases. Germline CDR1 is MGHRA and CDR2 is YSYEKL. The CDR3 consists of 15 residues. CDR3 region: CASSLSTGTSYEQYF. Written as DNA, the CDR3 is TGCGCCAGCAGCCTGTCGACAGGGACCTCTTACGAGCAGTACTTC.

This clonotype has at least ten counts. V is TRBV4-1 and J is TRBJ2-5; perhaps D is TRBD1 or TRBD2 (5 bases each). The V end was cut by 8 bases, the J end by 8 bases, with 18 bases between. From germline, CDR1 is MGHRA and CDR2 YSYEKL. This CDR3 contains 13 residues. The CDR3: CASARDVGGTQYF. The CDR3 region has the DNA TGCGCCAGCGCCAGGGACGTTGGCGGAACCCAGTACTTC.

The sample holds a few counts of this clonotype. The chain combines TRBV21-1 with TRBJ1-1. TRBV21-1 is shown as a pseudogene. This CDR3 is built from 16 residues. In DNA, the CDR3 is TGTGCCAGCAGCAGGGGAAGACGAGGCATGAACACTGAAGCTTTCTTT. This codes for CASSRGRRGMNTEAFF.

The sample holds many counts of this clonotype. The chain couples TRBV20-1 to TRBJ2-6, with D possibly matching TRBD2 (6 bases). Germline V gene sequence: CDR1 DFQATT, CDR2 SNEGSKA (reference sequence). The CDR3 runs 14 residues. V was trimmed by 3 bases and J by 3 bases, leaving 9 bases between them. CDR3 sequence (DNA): TGCAGTGCTAGTAGGGGAGGTGGGGCCAACGTCCTGACTTTC. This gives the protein CSASRGGGANVLTF.

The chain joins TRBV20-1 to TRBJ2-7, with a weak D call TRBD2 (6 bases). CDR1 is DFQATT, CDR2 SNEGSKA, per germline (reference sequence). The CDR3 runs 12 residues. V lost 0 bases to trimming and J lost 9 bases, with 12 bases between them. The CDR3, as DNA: TGCAGTGCTAGAGAGGGGGGAGAGGGGCAGTACTTC. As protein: CSAREGGEGQYF.

CDR3 in amino acids: CASSLATVNTEAFF. Written as DNA, the CDR3 is TGTGCCAGCAGCTTAGCGACAGTGAACACTGAAGCTTTCTTT. This sequence joins TRBV7-2 and TRBJ1-1; perhaps TRBD1 as D (5 bases). V was pared by 0 bases and J by 0 bases, with 5 bases between. The CDR3 runs 14 residues. Germline CDR1 and CDR2: SGHTA and FQGNSA.

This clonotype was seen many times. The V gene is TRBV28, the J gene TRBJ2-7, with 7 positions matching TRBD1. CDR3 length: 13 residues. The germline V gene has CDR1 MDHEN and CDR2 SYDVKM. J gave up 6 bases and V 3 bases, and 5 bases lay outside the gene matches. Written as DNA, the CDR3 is TGTGCCAGCAGTTTTTCGGACAGGTCCGAGCAGTACTTC. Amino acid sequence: CASSFSDRSEQYF.

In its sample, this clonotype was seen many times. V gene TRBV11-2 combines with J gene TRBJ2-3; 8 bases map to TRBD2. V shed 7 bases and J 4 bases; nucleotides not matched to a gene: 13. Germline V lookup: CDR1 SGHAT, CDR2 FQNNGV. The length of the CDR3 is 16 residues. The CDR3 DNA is TGTGCCAGCACCCAAGGGGGGGGACTAGTATCAGATACGCAGTATTTT. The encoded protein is CASTQGGGLVSDTQYF.

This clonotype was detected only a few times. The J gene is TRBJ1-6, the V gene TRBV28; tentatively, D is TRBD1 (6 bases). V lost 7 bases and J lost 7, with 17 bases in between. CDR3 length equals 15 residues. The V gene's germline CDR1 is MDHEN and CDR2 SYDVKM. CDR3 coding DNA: TGTGCCAGCATCGCCGGACAGATTCACAATTCACCCCTCCACTTT. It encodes CASIAGQIHNSPLHF.

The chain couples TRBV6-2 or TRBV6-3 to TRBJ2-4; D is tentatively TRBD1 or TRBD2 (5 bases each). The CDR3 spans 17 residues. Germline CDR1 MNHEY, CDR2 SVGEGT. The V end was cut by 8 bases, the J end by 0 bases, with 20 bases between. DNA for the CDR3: TGTGCCAGCGGACGGGGATTTTCAGGGTCAGCCAAAAACATTCAGTACTTC. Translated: CASGRGFSGSAKNIQYF.

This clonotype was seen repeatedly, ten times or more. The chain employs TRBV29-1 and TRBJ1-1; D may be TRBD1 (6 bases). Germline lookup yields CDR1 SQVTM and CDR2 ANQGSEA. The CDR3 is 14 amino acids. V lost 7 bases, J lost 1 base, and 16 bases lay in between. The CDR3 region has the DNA TGCAGCGGGGGTATTGGGGGACAGAACACTGAAGCTTTCTTT. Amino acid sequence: CSGGIGGQNTEAFF. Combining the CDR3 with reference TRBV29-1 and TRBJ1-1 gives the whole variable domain SAVISQKPSRDICQRGTSLTIQCQVDSQVTMMFWYRQQPGQSLTLIATANQGSEATYESGFVIDKFPISRPNLTFSTLTVSNMSPEDSSIYLCSGGIGGQNTEAFFGQGTRLTVV.

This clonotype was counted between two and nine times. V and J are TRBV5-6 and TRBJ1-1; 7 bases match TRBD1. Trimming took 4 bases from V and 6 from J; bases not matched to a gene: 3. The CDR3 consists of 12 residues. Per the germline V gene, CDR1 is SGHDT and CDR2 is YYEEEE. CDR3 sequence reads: CASSDRVPEAFF. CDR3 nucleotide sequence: TGTGCCAGCAGCGACAGGGTTCCTGAAGCTTTCTTT.

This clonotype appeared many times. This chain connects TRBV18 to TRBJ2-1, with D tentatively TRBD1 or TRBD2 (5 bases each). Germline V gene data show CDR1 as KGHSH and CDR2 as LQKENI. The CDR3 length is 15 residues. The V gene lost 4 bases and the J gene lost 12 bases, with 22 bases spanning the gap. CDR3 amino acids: CASSQPGRSIFGQFF. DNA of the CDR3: TGTGCCAGCTCACAACCGGGACGATCTATCTTTGGGCAGTTCTTC.

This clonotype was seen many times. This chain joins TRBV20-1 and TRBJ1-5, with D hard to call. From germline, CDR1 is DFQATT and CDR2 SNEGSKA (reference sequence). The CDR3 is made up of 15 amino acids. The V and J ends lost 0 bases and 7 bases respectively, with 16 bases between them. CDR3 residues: CSAREGAAAEQPQHF. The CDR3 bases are TGCAGTGCTAGAGAAGGTGCGGCAGCTGAACAGCCCCAGCATTTT.

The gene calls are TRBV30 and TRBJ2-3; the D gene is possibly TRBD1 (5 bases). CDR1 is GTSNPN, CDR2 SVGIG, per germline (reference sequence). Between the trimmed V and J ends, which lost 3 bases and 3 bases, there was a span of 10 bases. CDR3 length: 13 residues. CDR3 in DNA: TGTGCCTGGAGGGCGACAGTAACAGATACGCAGTATTTT. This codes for CAWRATVTDTQYF.

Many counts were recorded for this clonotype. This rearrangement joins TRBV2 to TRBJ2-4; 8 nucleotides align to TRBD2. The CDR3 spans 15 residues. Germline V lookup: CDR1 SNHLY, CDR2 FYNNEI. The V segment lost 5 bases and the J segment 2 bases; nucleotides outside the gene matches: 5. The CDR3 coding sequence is TGTGCCAGCAGTAGCGGGAGACCTCCCAAAAACATTCAGTACTTC. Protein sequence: CASSSGRPPKNIQYF. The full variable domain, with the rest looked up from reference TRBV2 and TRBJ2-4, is EPEVTQTPSHQVTQMGQEVILRCVPISNHLYFYWYRQILGQKVEFLVSFYNNEISEKSEIFDDQFSVERPDGSNFTLKIRSTKLEDSAMYFCASSSGRPPKNIQYFGAGTRLSVL.

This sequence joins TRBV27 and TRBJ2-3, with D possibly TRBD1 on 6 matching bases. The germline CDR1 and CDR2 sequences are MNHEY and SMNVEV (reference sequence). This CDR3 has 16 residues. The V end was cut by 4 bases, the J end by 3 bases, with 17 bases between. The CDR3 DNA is TGTGCCAGCAGTTCCCAACAGGGAATTGCGACAGATACGCAGTATTTT. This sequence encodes CASSSQQGIATDTQYF.

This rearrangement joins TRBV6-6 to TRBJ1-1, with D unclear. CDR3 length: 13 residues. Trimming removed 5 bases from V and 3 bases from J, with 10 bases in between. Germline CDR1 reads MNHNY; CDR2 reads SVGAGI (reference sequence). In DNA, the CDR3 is TGTGCCAGCAGTCCCTTCGGTGACACTGAAGCTTTCTTT. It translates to CASSPFGDTEAFF.